These T cell receptor beta chains were read from a single sample in a study of cytomegalovirus exposure and HLA in healthy donors. Sequenced by immunoSEQ multiplex PCR; TCRdb stores in-frame clones only, minus some. Of about 160,000 clones in the sample, approximately 78% were seen once. The sequenced sample consisted of PBMCs. These receptors all come from a male donor in good health and CMV-seronegative. CDR3s include the opening cysteine and the closing phenylalanine or tryptophan. A D gene is named only where the DNA matches it firmly. The size field is filled for only some rows; it gives once, few, many or a size class.

v_gene,j_gene,d_gene,abundance,CDR3nt,CDR3aa
TRBV2,TRBJ2-1,TRBD2,-,TGTGCCAGCAGTTTCGCCCCATCACTAGCGGTGAGCTCCTACAATGAGCAGTTCTTC,CASSFAPSLAVSSYNEQFF
TRBV28,TRBJ2-7,TRBD1,-,TGTGCCAGCAGTTTACATAGACCCGGGACAGGGGACTACGAGCAGTACTTC,CASSLHRPGTGDYEQYF
TRBV27,TRBJ2-7,-,-,TGTGCCAGCACCGCGTATCAGGGCGAGCAGTACTTC,CASTAYQGEQYF
TRBV6-5,TRBJ1-2,-,-,TGTGCCGCGGAGCCCAGGACTGCCTGGAGTGGCTACACCTTC,CAAEPRTAWSGYTF
TRBV6-6,TRBJ1-5,-,-,TGTGCCAGCAACACAGGGTCGGAGGCTCGGCCCCAGCATTTT,CASNTGSEARPQHF
TRBV5-1,TRBJ2-2,-,-,TGCGCCAGCAGCTTGGACAGTTTGAACACCGGGGAGCTGTTTTTT,CASSLDSLNTGELFF
TRBV28,TRBJ2-5,-,-,TGTGCCAGCAAGGCAGGGGCAGAGACCCAGTACTTC,CASKAGAETQYF
TRBV4-3,TRBJ2-1,-,once,TGCGCCAGCAGCCAAGAGCCAGGGACCTACAATGAGCAGTTCTTC,CASSQEPGTYNEQFF
TRBV4-2,TRBJ2-2,-,-,TGTGCCAGCTCGATCGAGCCTTATCCGAACACCGGGGAGCTGTTTTTT,CASSIEPYPNTGELFF
TRBV19,TRBJ2-3,-,-,TGTGCCAGTAGTTTGGCACAGAGCACAGATACGCAGTATTTT,CASSLAQSTDTQYF
TRBV4-3,TRBJ1-1,-,few,TGCGCCAGCAGCCAGACAGTGAACACTGAAGCTTTCTTT,CASSQTVNTEAFF
TRBV5-6,TRBJ2-3,TRBD2,-,TGTGCCAGCAGCTGGGGACTAGCGGGAGGGAACACAGATACGCAGTATTTT,CASSWGLAGGNTDTQYF
TRBV11-2,TRBJ1-3,TRBD1,-,TGTGCCAGCAGCCACAGGGGGATGAATTCTGGAAACACCATATATTTT,CASSHRGMNSGNTIYF
TRBV15,TRBJ2-1,TRBD2,-,TGTGCCACCAGCGGGCCGGGAGGAACGGGTGAGCAGTTCTTC,CATSGPGGTGEQFF
TRBV19,TRBJ2-4,TRBD1,once,TGTGCCAGTAGTATAGACCGGACAGGGGCGATAATAGAGAACATTCAGTACTTC,CASSIDRTGAIIENIQYF
TRBV5-6,TRBJ2-3,TRBD1,-,TGTGCCAGCAGCACCGGACAGGGCACAGATACGCAGTATTTT,CASSTGQGTDTQYF
TRBV6-4,TRBJ1-6,TRBD1,-,TGTGCCAGCAGTGAAGGGACAGGGGGGAGCTCCTATAATTCACCCCTCCACTTT,CASSEGTGGSSYNSPLHF
TRBV27,TRBJ2-5,TRBD1,-,TGTGCCAGCGGGACAGGGGAATGGGAGACCCAGTACTTC,CASGTGEWETQYF
TRBV7-8,TRBJ2-1,TRBD2,-,TGTGCCAGCAGCCGAAAAGCGGGGGGGCCGGGTGAGCAGTTCTTC,CASSRKAGGPGEQFF
TRBV7-6,TRBJ1-3,-,-,TGTGCCAGCAGCTTAGACAGCCCGACGGTAAACTCTGGAAACACCATATATTTT,CASSLDSPTVNSGNTIYF
TRBV4-2,TRBJ2-5,TRBD2,-,TGTGCCAGCAGCCAACTGCTAGCGGGGAGAGGGGAGACCCAGTACTTC,CASSQLLAGRGETQYF
TRBV7-6,TRBJ2-3,-,-,TGTGCCAGCAGTCTAGCGTCTAGCACAGATACGCAGTATTTT,CASSLASSTDTQYF
TRBV19,TRBJ2-3,TRBD2,-,TGTGCCAGTAGTGTCTCCGGGACTAGCGGGGGGGCGGGAGATACGCAGTATTTT,CASSVSGTSGGAGDTQYF
TRBV5-4,TRBJ1-6,TRBD1,-,TGTGCCAGCAGCTCCCGACAGGGGGCGGTTTCACCCCTCCACTTT,CASSSRQGAVSPLHF
TRBV30,TRBJ1-6,-,-,TGTGCCTGGAGTGTAGAGGGGACACCTCATAATTCACCCCTCCACTTT,CAWSVEGTPHNSPLHF
TRBV19,TRBJ1-1,-,-,TGTGCCAGTAGTATTGCGGGGGAAGCTTTCTTT,CASSIAGEAFF
TRBV28,TRBJ2-7,-,-,TGTGCCAGCAGTTTATCTCGGCAGGCTGGCGAGCAGTACTTC,CASSLSRQAGEQYF
TRBV4-1,TRBJ2-4,-,-,TGCGCCAGCAGCAACCGACAGATGGATGCCAAAAACATTCAGTACTTC,CASSNRQMDAKNIQYF
TRBV2,TRBJ2-3,TRBD2,-,TGTGCCAGCTTCACTAGCGGATTTTTAAATACGCAGTATTTT,CASFTSGFLNTQYF
TRBV25-1,TRBJ1-1,TRBD1,-,TGTGCCAGCAGTGAATATCAGGGGGCGAGAACTGAAGCTTTCTTT,CASSEYQGARTEAFF
TRBV11-2,TRBJ1-1,-,-,TGTGCCAGCAGCTTAGAGCCTCTAAGGGGAAGAGCTTTCTTT,CASSLEPLRGRAFF
TRBV9,TRBJ2-7,-,-,TGTGCCAGCAGCGTAGCCCCCATCTCCTACGAGCAGTACTTC,CASSVAPISYEQYF
TRBV2,TRBJ2-2,TRBD2,-,TGTGCCAGTAGCCCCGGGACTAGCATGGCCGGGGAGCTGTTTTTT,CASSPGTSMAGELFF